The TCR beta chain under discussion was sequenced for a study of PD-L1 blockade in urothelial cancer. Described time point: pretreatment peripheral blood. Study-level results: Having blood TCR clonality under the median before treatment predicted better survival.

The repertoire was sequenced with immunoSEQ multiplex PCR; TCRdb's copy has only in-frame clones and lacks some. Of 90,000 or so clones listed, around 90% are singletons. This clone was found once. Its antigen remains unknown. This clonotype was sampled from a man in his sixties with urothelial cancer. This specimen was PBMCs, taken around atezolizumab (anti-PD-L1) treatment.

The CDR3 coding sequence is TGTGCCAGCAGCTTCCGGACAGGGTCCTATAATTCACCCCTCCACTTT. Translation gives CASSFRTGSYNSPLHF. V gene TRBV5-8 combines with J gene TRBJ1-6; 8 bases are a match to TRBD1. V gave up 2 bases and J gave up 1 base; unmatched junction bases: 2. Per germline, CDR1 SGHTS and CDR2 YDEGEE. This CDR3 is built from 16 residues.